What follows are 14 T cell receptor beta chains derived from one specimen sequenced in a study of CD8 T cells in ankylosing spondylitis. Study conclusions and caveats: Characteristic, it appeared, of ankylosing spondylitis blood was a TCR beta motif of about eight highly homologous variants.

TCRdb recomputed calls from the 5' RACE reads with MiXCR, one row per CDR3 protein. The repertoire consists of roughly 490,000 distinct CDR3 sequences, with less than 6% occurring once and the leading ten covering under 4.5%. Their cognate antigens are unknown. Sequencing input: blood, either unsorted or a sorted T cell fraction (not recorded which). The receptors here all came from a male donor with ankylosing spondylitis.

This clonotype was seen repeatedly, ten times or more. The chain uses TRBV5-1 and TRBJ2-2; no reliable D call. This CDR3 contains 15 residues. Germline-derived CDR1 and CDR2 are SGHRS and YFSETQ. V was shortened by 4 bases and J by 1 base, with 11 bases between the two germline ends. This chain's CDR3 is CASSREAQNTGELFF. CDR3 DNA sequence: TGCGCCAGCAGCCGTGAGGCCCAGAACACCGGGGAGCTGTTTTTT.

This clonotype has a handful of counts. The chain combines TRBV5-5 with TRBJ1-2; no clear D gene. Germline V gives CDR1 SGHKS, CDR2 YYEKEE (reference sequence). The CDR3 is made up of 15 amino acids. The V gene lost 4 bases and the J gene lost 4 bases, with 17 bases spanning the gap. CDR3 nucleotides: TGTGCCAGCAGCCGTGACGGCCTGGGGTTCTATGGCTACACCTTC. Protein: CASSRDGLGFYGYTF.

Many counts were recorded for this clonotype. The chain has TRBV5-1 and TRBJ2-3, with a weak D call TRBD2 (6 bases). The CDR3 extends over 15 amino acids. V shed 0 bases and J shed 2 bases, with 10 bases lying between them. CDR1 is SGHRS and CDR2 is YFSETQ in the germline V gene. CDR3 nucleotide sequence: TGCGCCAGCAGCTTGGGTAGCGGATACACAGATACGCAGTATTTT. It encodes CASSLGSGYTDTQYF.

This rearrangement joins TRBV30 to TRBJ1-2, with D possibly matching TRBD1 (5 bases). From germline, CDR1 is GTSNPN and CDR2 SVGIG (reference sequence). The CDR3 totals 14 residues. V dropped 0 bases and J dropped 3 bases, with 11 bases sitting between them. The CDR3 DNA reads as TGTGCCTGGAGTGTTGGCAGGGAGCACTATGGCTACACCTTC. Its protein product is CAWSVGREHYGYTF.

This clonotype was recorded at least ten times. The chain employs TRBV29-1 and TRBJ2-5, with a weak D call TRBD1 (6 bases). CDR1 and CDR2 from the germline V gene are SQVTM and ANQGSEA. This CDR3 contains 11 residues. Trimming took 5 bases from V and 4 from J, leaving 8 bases between them. The CDR3 DNA reads as TGCAGCGTTACCAGGGGAGAGACCCAGTACTTC. It translates to CSVTRGETQYF.

The sample holds many counts of this clonotype. Here the CDR3 DNA reads TGCGCCAGCAGCCTCCACAGGGGGCGTGTTGAAAAACTGTTTTTT. Translation: CASSLHRGRVEKLFF. V usage is TRBV4-3 and J usage is TRBJ1-4; 9 bases map to TRBD1. From germline, CDR1 is LGHNA and CDR2 YSLEER. The CDR3 is made up of 15 amino acids. V gave up 4 bases and J gave up 7 bases; unmatched junction bases: 7.

This clonotype was found many times. The chain has TRBV7-3 and TRBJ2-2; no firm D call. V lost 5 bases and J 7 bases, leaving 14 bases between the germline ends. Germline V gene lookup returns CDR1 SGHTA and CDR2 FQGTGA. The CDR3 runs to 14 residues. The CDR3 here is CASSPRYQFGELFF. DNA for the CDR3: TGTGCCAGCAGCCCGCGTTATCAGTTCGGGGAGCTGTTTTTT.

In its sample, this clonotype was seen many times. This CDR3 is CASSNDRGETQYF. CDR3 DNA sequence: TGTGCCAGCAGCAACGACAGGGGAGAGACCCAGTACTTC. The chain links TRBV11-3 to TRBJ2-5, with 8 bases identical to TRBD1. Per germline, CDR1 SGHNT and CDR2 YENEEA. With 5 bases clipped from V and 4 bases from J, the junction kept 3 bases outside the gene matches. The CDR3 is made up of 13 amino acids. The full variable domain, rest sourced from reference TRBV11-3 and TRBJ2-5, is EAGVVQSPRYKIIEKKQPVAFWCNPISGHNTLYWYLQNLGQGPELLIRYENEEAVDDSQLPKDRFSAERLKGVDSTLKIQPAELGDSAVYLCASSNDRGETQYFGPGTRLLVL.

This clonotype was recorded at least ten times. The chain uses TRBV20-1 and TRBJ2-3; D may match TRBD1 or TRBD2 (6 bases each). The germline V gene encodes CDR1 DFQATT and CDR2 SNEGSKA (reference sequence). The CDR3 runs 13 residues. Trimming stripped 5 bases from V and 2 bases from J, with 11 bases between. The CDR3 loop reads CSAPGEATDTQYF. The CDR3 nucleotides read TGCAGTGCTCCAGGGGAGGCCACAGATACGCAGTATTTT.

V is TRBV6-5 and J is TRBJ2-7; D perhaps matches TRBD2 (6 bases). V was pared by 2 bases and J by 5 bases, with 13 bases between. Germline lookup yields CDR1 MNHEY and CDR2 SVGAGI. This CDR3 comprises 14 residues. The CDR3 sequence: CASSYMRGGDEQYF. The CDR3, as DNA: TGTGCCAGCAGTTACATGCGAGGCGGGGACGAGCAGTACTTC.

This clonotype was recorded many times. The chain combines TRBV5-6 with TRBJ2-7; the D gene is possibly TRBD1 (6 bases). Trimming pared 0 bases from V and 2 bases from J, leaving 9 bases between. Germline assignment: CDR1 SGHDT and CDR2 YYEEEE. There are 14 residues in the CDR3. The CDR3 protein is CASSLGDTTYEQYF. The CDR3 DNA follows: TGTGCCAGCAGCTTGGGGGACACCACCTACGAGCAGTACTTC. The full variable domain, rest sourced from reference TRBV5-6 and TRBJ2-7, is DAGVTQSPTHLIKTRGQQVTLRCSPKSGHDTVSWYQQALGQGPQFIFQYYEEEERQRGNFPDRFSGHQFPNYSSELNVNALLLGDSALYLCASSLGDTTYEQYFGPGTRLTVT.

This clonotype appeared many times. The chain is built from TRBV24-1 and TRBJ1-1; a weak D match, TRBD1 (5 bases). V was shortened by 10 bases and J by 1 base, with 9 bases between the two germline ends. The CDR3 is made up of 12 amino acids. Germline-derived CDR1 and CDR2 are KGHDR and SFDVKD. The CDR3 region has the DNA TGTGCCACTTGGGACGGGAACACTGAAGCTTTCTTT. Its translation: CATWDGNTEAFF.

This clonotype was counted many times. This chain uses TRBV9 with TRBJ1-2; D uncertain. This CDR3 spans 13 amino acids. CDR1 and CDR2 (germline): SGDLS, YYNGEE. Trimming removed 3 bases from V and 4 bases from J, with 10 bases in between. Here the CDR3 DNA reads TGTGCCAGCAGCGGAGCGGTCGCCTATGGCTACACCTTC. It specifies CASSGAVAYGYTF.

This clonotype was detected many times. CDR3 nucleotide sequence: TGTGCCAGCTCACCGCAGGGCAACGGGGGAAACACCATATATTTT. Its protein product is CASSPQGNGGNTIYF. This chain joins TRBV18 and TRBJ1-3, with D perhaps matching TRBD1 (5 bases). CDR3 length equals 15 residues. CDR1 is KGHSH, CDR2 LQKENI, per germline. V shed 3 bases and J shed 4 bases, with 13 bases lying between them.